This T cell receptor (beta chain) was identified in a study of T-cell memory formation after mild COVID-19. General study results and limits: Some clones that responded turned up in pre-infection memory, which suggests that cross-reactive memory joined in. Clones that got smaller from day 15 to 85 had even CD4/CD8, while clones growing later tipped toward CD4+.

This clonotype was seen a handful of times. The target antigen is unknown. CDR1 SNHLY and CDR2 FYNNEI come from the germline V gene. V was clipped by 8 bases and J by 3 bases; unmatched bases: 1. CDR3 length: 12 residues. After 5'RACE with constant-segment primers, TCR alpha and TCR beta cDNA libraries carrying sample barcodes and UMIs were obtained. TCRdb redid the calling of the 5' RACE reads with MiXCR, one entry per CDR3 protein. Among 350,000 or so distinct CDR3 sequences listed, 20% to 25% were seen once. The receptor was derived from an adult woman who had mild COVID-19 (a few samples of this study predate the infection). Cell type and time point are not known. The chain recombines TRBV2 with TRBJ2-1; TRBD2 agrees at 7 bases. The sample taken for sequencing was PBMCs or a T cell subset sorted from them (not recorded which). CDR3: CASRDYYNEQFF. The CDR3 DNA is TGTGCCAGCCGGGACTACTACAATGAGCAGTTCTTC.